The rows below give T cell receptor beta chains drawn from one sample of a study of T cell changes during pregnancy in multiple sclerosis. Repertoires were generated with immunoSEQ multiplex PCR, while TCRdb's copy carries only in-frame clones and drops some. The repertoire holds tens of thousands of clones, with about 91% as singletons. The sequences come from CD4+ T cells from peripheral blood mononuclear cells, collected in the first trimester of pregnancy. The receptors were gathered from a female donor with multiple sclerosis, enrolled in a pregnancy study. CDR3s include the opening cysteine and the closing phenylalanine or tryptophan. A D gene is named only where the DNA matches it firmly. Only part of the rows carry a size: once, few, many, or a class if the clone is expanded.

D | J | V | size | CDR3 | DNA
- | TRBJ2-7 | TRBV6-7 | - | CARAGLIGDEQYF | TGTGCCAGGGCGGGCCTGATCGGGGACGAGCAGTACTTC
TRBD2 | TRBJ2-1 | TRBV5-1 | - | CASSLEAAGGSYNEQFF | TGCGCCAGCAGCTTGGAAGCAGCGGGAGGATCCTACAATGAGCAGTTCTTC
TRBD1 | TRBJ2-3 | TRBV5-6 | - | CASSLQGTGGVGGTDTQYF | TGTGCCAGCAGCTTGCAGGGGACAGGGGGCGTAGGGGGCACAGATACGCAGTATTTT
TRBD1 | TRBJ1-2 | TRBV19 | - | CASSRGLDRRYANYGYTF | TGTGCCAGTAGTAGAGGTCTGGACAGGAGATATGCTAACTATGGCTACACCTTC
TRBD1 | TRBJ1-1 | TRBV4-2 | - | CASSQHTARDSMNTEAFF | TGTGCCAGCAGCCAACATACTGCTCGGGACAGCATGAACACTGAAGCTTTCTTT
- | TRBJ2-7 | TRBV30 | - | CARGGTGKTYEQYF | TGTGCCCGGGGGGGGACAGGGAAAACCTACGAGCAGTACTTC
- | TRBJ2-7 | TRBV6-5 | - | CASSYVAADYEQYF | TGTGCCAGCAGTTACGTTGCGGCTGACTACGAGCAGTACTTC
TRBD2 | TRBJ2-7 | TRBV28 | - | CASSFPLAGTHSSYEQYF | TGTGCCAGCAGTTTCCCCCTAGCGGGGACTCATAGCTCCTACGAGCAGTACTTC
- | TRBJ2-3 | TRBV7-9 | - | CASSFSTGAADTQYF | TGTGCCAGCAGCTTTAGCACGGGAGCCGCAGATACGCAGTATTTT
- | TRBJ1-5 | TRBV19 | - | CASSVGVGQPQHF | TGTGCCAGTAGTGTCGGGGTTGGGCAGCCCCAGCATTTT
- | TRBJ1-5 | TRBV18 | once | CASSPSGGSNQPQHF | TGTGCCAGCTCACCGAGCGGGGGGAGCAATCAGCCCCAGCATTTT
TRBD2 | TRBJ2-2 | TRBV27 | - | CASSLTSGSTGELFF | TGTGCCAGCAGCCTGACTAGCGGGAGTACCGGGGAGCTGTTTTTT
TRBD1 | TRBJ1-1 | TRBV19 | few | CASRTSRGFMNTEAFF | TGTGCCAGTAGGACCTCCAGGGGGTTTATGAACACTGAAGCTTTCTTT
- | TRBJ1-5 | TRBV6-1 | - | CASSRRQGLQPQHF | TGTGCCAGCAGCCGAAGGCAGGGTTTGCAGCCCCAGCATTTT
- | TRBJ2-5 | TRBV30 | - | CAWSPNQETQYF | TGTGCCTGGAGTCCCAACCAAGAGACCCAGTACTTC
- | TRBJ2-4 | TRBV19 | - | CASSIRSGDLAKNIQYF | TGTGCCAGTAGTATACGGTCCGGGGACTTAGCCAAAAACATTCAGTACTTC
- | TRBJ2-2 | TRBV6-5 | - | CASRGGAGELFF | TGTGCCAGCAGGGGGGGAGCCGGGGAGCTGTTTTTT
- | TRBJ2-7 | TRBV10-3 | - | CAISESSGAGNYEQYF | TGTGCCATCAGTGAGTCTTCGGGAGCAGGTAACTACGAGCAGTACTTC
- | TRBJ2-4 | TRBV28 | - | CASSSPLDTRRNIQYF | TGTGCCAGCAGTTCCCCCCTAGATACAAGGAGGAACATTCAGTACTTC
TRBD2 | TRBJ2-1 | TRBV7-3 | - | CASSTLAGGPNEQFF | TGTGCCAGCAGCACCCTCGCGGGAGGGCCAAATGAGCAGTTCTTC
TRBD1 | TRBJ1-6 | TRBV29-1 | once | CSVWTGRADNSPLHF | TGCAGCGTTTGGACAGGGAGGGCTGATAATTCACCCCTCCACTTT
TRBD2 | TRBJ2-2 | TRBV5-1 | - | CASSLPGLAVTNANTGELFF | TGCGCCAGCAGCCTGCCCGGACTAGCGGTAACAAACGCGAACACCGGGGAGCTGTTTTTT
TRBD2 | TRBJ2-5 | TRBV5-1 | - | CASSIRTSGVQETQYF | TGCGCCAGCAGCATAAGGACTAGCGGAGTCCAAGAGACCCAGTACTTC
- | TRBJ2-5 | TRBV30 | - | CAWSNPGPETQYF | TGTGCCTGGAGCAACCCAGGGCCGGAGACCCAGTACTTC
- | TRBJ1-1 | TRBV5-1 | - | CASSLEGGVGTEAFF | TGCGCCAGCAGCTTGGAGGGGGGGGTGGGGACTGAAGCTTTCTTT
TRBD2 | TRBJ2-1 | TRBV5-4 | - | CASSLGGSGTPNEQFF | TGTGCCAGCAGCTTGGGGGGTAGCGGGACCCCCAATGAGCAGTTCTTC
- | TRBJ1-5 | TRBV7-2 | - | CASSADSSNQPQHF | TGTGCCAGCAGCGCTGACAGTAGCAATCAGCCCCAGCATTTT
TRBD1 | TRBJ2-7 | TRBV5-4 | - | CASSPGQAAYEQYF | TGTGCCAGCAGCCCAGGACAGGCAGCCTACGAGCAGTACTTC
- | TRBJ1-1 | TRBV7-9 | - | CASSSLGGTEAFF | TGTGCCAGCAGTTCCTTGGGAGGCACTGAAGCTTTCTTT
- | TRBJ1-2 | TRBV4-1 | - | CASSQERGVGVRGYTF | TGCGCCAGCAGCCAAGAGCGGGGTGTTGGGGTACGCGGCTACACCTTC
TRBD2 | TRBJ2-7 | TRBV7-9 | - | CASSLALAGDSYEQYF | TGTGCCAGCAGCTTAGCCCTAGCGGGAGATAGCTACGAGCAGTACTTC
TRBD1 | TRBJ2-1 | TRBV14 | - | CASSPPISGTVSYNEQFF | TGTGCCAGCAGCCCCCCTATCTCCGGGACAGTCTCCTACAATGAGCAGTTCTTC
- | TRBJ1-3 | TRBV6-1 | - | CASDLNSGNTIYF | TGTGCCAGTGACTTAAACTCTGGAAACACCATATATTTT
TRBD1 | TRBJ1-5 | TRBV30 | - | CAWSVSGTGINQPQHF | TGTGCCTGGAGTGTATCTGGGACAGGAATCAATCAGCCCCAGCATTTT
- | TRBJ2-3 | TRBV29-1 | - | CSVEDDGAGGSSTDTQYF | TGCAGCGTTGAAGATGATGGGGCAGGGGGGTCTAGCACAGATACGCAGTATTTT
TRBD1 | TRBJ1-2 | TRBV19 | - | CASSITSGQGGYGYTF | TGTGCCAGTAGTATCACATCGGGACAGGGAGGCTATGGCTACACCTTC
TRBD2 | TRBJ2-1 | TRBV9 | - | CASSTHGLAGGEQFF | TGTGCCAGCAGCACCCATGGACTAGCGGGAGGGGAGCAGTTCTTC
TRBD2 | TRBJ2-7 | TRBV11-2 | - | CASSPIAGGPSEQYF | TGTGCCAGCAGCCCGATAGCGGGAGGGCCAAGCGAGCAGTACTTC
TRBD2 | TRBJ2-1 | TRBV11-3 | once | CASSFLAGGDHEQFF | TGTGCCAGCAGCTTTCTAGCGGGAGGCGATCATGAGCAGTTCTTC
TRBD1 | TRBJ1-4 | TRBV5-1 | - | CASSLGARGSLLYEKLFF | TGCGCCAGCAGCTTGGGCGCCAGGGGGAGTCTCCTTTATGAAAAACTGTTTTTT
- | TRBJ2-7 | TRBV5-6 | - | CASSLAGLPYEQYF | TGTGCCAGCAGCTTGGCTGGACTTCCCTACGAGCAGTACTTC
- | TRBJ2-7 | TRBV5-1 | - | CASSVVDSSDEQYF | TGCGCCAGCAGCGTCGTAGACAGTTCCGACGAGCAGTACTTC
- | TRBJ1-5 | TRBV7-9 | - | CASSTQTGPQHF | TGTGCCAGCAGCACCCAGACAGGGCCCCAGCATTTT
TRBD1 | TRBJ1-3 | TRBV5-4 | - | CASSTATGTYSGNTIYF | TGTGCCAGCAGCACAGCGACAGGGACCTACTCTGGAAACACCATATATTTT
- | TRBJ2-1 | TRBV2 | - | CAGQIQNEQFF | TGTGCCGGACAAATCCAAAATGAGCAGTTCTTC
TRBD1 | TRBJ2-7 | TRBV5-4 | - | CASSSGTAYEQYF | TGTGCCAGCAGCTCCGGGACAGCCTACGAGCAGTACTTC
- | TRBJ2-7 | TRBV13 | - | CASSLQRYTYEQYF | TGTGCCAGCAGCTTACAACGGTATACCTACGAGCAGTACTTC
TRBD2 | TRBJ2-2 | TRBV6-1 | - | CASSDGLAALNTGELFF | TGTGCCAGCAGTGACGGACTAGCGGCCTTAAACACCGGGGAGCTGTTTTTT
TRBD1 | TRBJ1-2 | TRBV28 | once | CASSLAGGGYTF | TGTGCCAGCAGTTTAGCAGGGGGCGGCTACACCTTC
- | TRBJ1-1 | TRBV6-5 | - | CASSYSAAGNTEAFF | TGTGCCAGCAGTTACTCAGCGGCAGGGAACACTGAAGCTTTCTTT
TRBD2 | TRBJ2-3 | TRBV27 | - | CASSLYPSGTSTDTQYF | TGTGCCAGCAGTTTATATCCTAGCGGCACCAGCACAGATACGCAGTATTTT
- | TRBJ1-5 | TRBV9 | once | CASSVGNQPQHF | TGTGCCAGCAGCGTCGGCAATCAGCCCCAGCATTTT
- | TRBJ2-5 | TRBV7-7 | - | CASSLIYQETQYF | TGTGCCAGCAGCTTAATCTACCAAGAGACCCAGTACTTC